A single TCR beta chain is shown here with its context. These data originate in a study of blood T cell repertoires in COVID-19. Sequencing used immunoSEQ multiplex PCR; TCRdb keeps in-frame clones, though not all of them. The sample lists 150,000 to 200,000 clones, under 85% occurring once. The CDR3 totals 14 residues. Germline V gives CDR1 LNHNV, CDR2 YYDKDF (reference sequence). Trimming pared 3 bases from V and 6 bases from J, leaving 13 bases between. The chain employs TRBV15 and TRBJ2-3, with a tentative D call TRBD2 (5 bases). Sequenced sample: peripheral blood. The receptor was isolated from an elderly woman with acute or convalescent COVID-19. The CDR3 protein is CATSRGDSRDTQYF. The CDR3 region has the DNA TGTGCCACCAGCAGGGGAGATTCAAGGGATACGCAGTATTTT.